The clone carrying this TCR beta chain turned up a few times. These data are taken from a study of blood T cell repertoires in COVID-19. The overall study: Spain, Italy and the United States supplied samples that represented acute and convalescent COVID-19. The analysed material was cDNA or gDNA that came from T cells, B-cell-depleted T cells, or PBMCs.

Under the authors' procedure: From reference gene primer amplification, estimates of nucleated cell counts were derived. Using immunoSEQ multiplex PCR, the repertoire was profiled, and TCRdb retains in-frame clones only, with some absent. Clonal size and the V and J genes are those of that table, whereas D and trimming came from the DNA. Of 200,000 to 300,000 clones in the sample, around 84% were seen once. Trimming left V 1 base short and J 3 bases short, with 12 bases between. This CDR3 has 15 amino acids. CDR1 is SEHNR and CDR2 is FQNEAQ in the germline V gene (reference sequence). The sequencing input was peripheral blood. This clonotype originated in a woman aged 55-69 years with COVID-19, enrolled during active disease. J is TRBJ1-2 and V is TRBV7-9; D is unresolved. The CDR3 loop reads CASSLVGLRDYGYTF. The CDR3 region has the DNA TGTGCCAGCAGCTTAGTTGGACTAAGGGACTATGGCTACACCTTC.